This TCR beta chain is from a study of metastatic and nonmetastatic thyroid tumors. Via MiXCR, TCRdb re-called the PCR reads. Here the sample spans 75,000 to 100,000 clones, over 9.5% being singletons. Thyroid surgery took place with no prior treatment in any patient. Between the trimmed V and J ends, which lost 0 bases and 14 bases, there was a span of 19 bases. The CDR3 sequence is 14 residues long. Germline V lookup: CDR1 SGHAT, CDR2 FQNNGV. Worth noting for this clone: A much larger clone lies one base from this, so it may be a read error.

The chain carries TRBV11-2 and TRBJ2-5, with D possibly TRBD2 on 5 matching bases. Sequencing was performed on blood. The TCR sequence derives from a female donor with papillary thyroid cancer or a benign thyroid nodule (not recorded which). Some clones in this sample may be carry-over from other donors' samples. CDR3 bases: TGTGCCAGCAGCTTAGATCCTAGGTCCGAGGGCTTCTACTTC. Translated: CASSLDPRSEGFYF.